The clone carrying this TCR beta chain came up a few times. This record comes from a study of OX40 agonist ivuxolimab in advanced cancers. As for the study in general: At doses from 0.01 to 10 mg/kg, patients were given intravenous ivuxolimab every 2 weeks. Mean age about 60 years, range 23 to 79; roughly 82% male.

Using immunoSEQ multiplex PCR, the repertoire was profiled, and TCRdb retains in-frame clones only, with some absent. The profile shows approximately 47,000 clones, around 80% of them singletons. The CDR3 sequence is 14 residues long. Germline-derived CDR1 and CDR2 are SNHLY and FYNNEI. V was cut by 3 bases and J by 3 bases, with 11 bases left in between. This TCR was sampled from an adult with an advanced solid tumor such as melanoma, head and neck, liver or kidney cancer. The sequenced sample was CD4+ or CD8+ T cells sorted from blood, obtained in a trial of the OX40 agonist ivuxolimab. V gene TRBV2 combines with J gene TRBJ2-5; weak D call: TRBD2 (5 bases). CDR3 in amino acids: CASSDSQAEETQYF. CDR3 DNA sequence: TGTGCCAGCAGTGATTCGCAAGCGGAAGAGACCCAGTACTTC.